Listed here are 18 T cell receptor beta chains from one sample, sequenced in a study of blood T cell repertoires in COVID-19. Some clones are missing from TCRdb's copy, which holds only in-frame ones; the method was immunoSEQ multiplex PCR. The sample contains some 190,000 clones, 81% of which appear only once. Sequencing was carried out using peripheral blood. The receptor source for this set is a woman aged 40 to 55 with COVID-19, enrolled during active disease.

The chain is built from TRBV23-1 and TRBJ2-7, with 9 bases that match TRBD2. TRBV23-1 counts as an open reading frame of uncertain function. This CDR3 is 19 amino acids long. V was pared by 7 bases and J by 2 bases, with 21 bases of the junction left unmatched. The CDR3 nucleotides are TGCGCCAGCAATGACCCCGGGACGGAAACTAGCGGGCCAACCTACGAGCAGTACTTC. As protein: CASNDPGTETSGPTYEQYF.

The chain's CDR3 is CASKETTGGTSSGANVLTF. The CDR3 nucleotides are TGTGCCAGCAAAGAAACGACAGGGGGGACCAGCTCTGGGGCCAACGTCCTGACTTTC. The chain is built from TRBV2 and TRBJ2-6; TRBD1 agrees at 9 bases. This CDR3 contains 19 residues. V gave up 7 bases and J gave up 0 bases; unmatched junction bases: 13. Germline V gene lookup returns CDR1 SNHLY and CDR2 FYNNEI.

There are a few counts of this clone. The rearrangement links TRBV5-1 to TRBJ2-2; D is unresolved. In germline, CDR1 is SGHRS, CDR2 YFSETQ. Between the trimmed V and J ends, which lost 6 bases and 7 bases, there was a span of 13 bases. The CDR3 runs to 13 residues. The CDR3 loop reads CASTPNGVGELFF. The CDR3 DNA sequence: TGCGCCAGCACCCCCAATGGAGTCGGGGAGCTGTTTTTT.

This chain links TRBV6-4 with TRBJ2-3, with 10 bases fitting TRBD2. Germline values: CDR1 MRHNA, CDR2 SNTAGT. The CDR3 sequence is 14 residues long. The V segment lost 2 bases and the J segment 4 bases; nucleotides outside the gene matches: 0. The DNA of the CDR3 is TGTGCCAGCAGTGACGGGACTAGCGCAGATACGCAGTATTTT. Protein sequence: CASSDGTSADTQYF.

In its sample, this clone was seen a few times. The rearrangement joins TRBV11-3 to TRBJ2-1; D may be TRBD2 (6 bases). V gave up 5 bases and J gave up 6 bases, with 14 bases separating them. Germline V gene sequence: CDR1 SGHNT, CDR2 YENEEA. This CDR3 is 14 amino acids long. DNA of the CDR3: TGTGCCAGCAGCCAAGGACTATTAATCAATGAGCAGTTCTTC. This gives the protein CASSQGLLINEQFF. The full variable domain, in which reference TRBV11-3 and TRBJ2-1 provide the parts outside the CDR3, is EAGVVQSPRYKIIEKKQPVAFWCNPISGHNTLYWYLQNLGQGPELLIRYENEEAVDDSQLPKDRFSAERLKGVDSTLKIQPAELGDSAVYLCASSQGLLINEQFFGPGTRLTVL.

This chain links TRBV5-1 with TRBJ2-5; TRBD1 might be the D (5 bases). The CDR3 has 12 residues. Germline V gives CDR1 SGHRS, CDR2 YFSETQ. V lost 6 bases and J 1 base, leaving 7 bases between the germline ends. CDR3 sequence: CASTDSQETQYF. The CDR3 region has the DNA TGCGCCAGCACTGACAGCCAAGAGACCCAGTACTTC.

The chain combines TRBV11-2 with TRBJ2-3; D not resolved. The CDR3 has 15 amino acids. Germline assignment: CDR1 SGHAT and CDR2 FQNNGV. Trimming shortened V by 1 base and J by 1 base, and 9 bases separated the two germline ends. The CDR3 sequence: CASSLGSIRTDTQYF. CDR3 DNA sequence: TGTGCCAGCAGCTTAGGGAGCATTCGCACAGATACGCAGTATTTT.

This clone was found a few times. The gene calls are TRBV30 and TRBJ1-1, with 8 positions matching TRBD1. Germline-derived CDR1 and CDR2 are GTSNPN and SVGIG (reference sequence). The CDR3 length is 15 residues. The ends lost 0 bases at V and 4 bases at J; junction bases unmatched: 7. The CDR3 nucleotides are TGTGCCTGGAGTGTACCGACAGGGGTACTCACTGAAGCTTTCTTT. Its protein is CAWSVPTGVLTEAFF.

The chain couples TRBV7-3 to TRBJ2-2, with a tentative D call TRBD1 (5 bases). Germline V gene sequence: CDR1 SGHTA, CDR2 FQGTGA. V lost 4 bases and J 2 bases, leaving 14 bases between the germline ends. This CDR3 has 16 amino acids. CDR3 nucleotides: TGTGCCAGCAGCTCCGTTACCAGGGCCAACACCGGGGAGCTGTTTTTT. Protein: CASSSVTRANTGELFF. The full variable domain, its missing parts supplied by reference TRBV7-3 and TRBJ2-2, is GAGVSQTPSNKVTEKGKYVELRCDPISGHTALYWYRQSLGQGPEFLIYFQGTGAADDSGLPNDRFFAVRPEGSVSTLKIQRTERGDSAVYLCASSSVTRANTGELFFGEGSRLTVL.

The chain employs TRBV28 and TRBJ2-1; 9 nucleotides line up with TRBD2. Germline V gene lookup returns CDR1 MDHEN and CDR2 SYDVKM. The CDR3 contains 20 residues. J lost 2 bases, V lost 5 bases, and 19 bases had no gene match. CDR3 DNA sequence: TGTGCCAGCAGTCGGTCAAACTTGGGGAGAGCGGGAGGTACCTACAATGAGCAGTTCTTC. It specifies CASSRSNLGRAGGTYNEQFF.

The chain joins TRBV28 to TRBJ1-1; D unclear. Trimming cost V 7 bases and J 8 bases, with 8 bases left between them. The germline V gene encodes CDR1 MDHEN and CDR2 SYDVKM. The CDR3 is 10 residues long. CDR3 loop: CASIGREAFF. The CDR3 DNA reads as TGTGCCAGCATTGGGAGAGAAGCTTTCTTT.

This clone was detected only once. The V call is TRBV19, the J call TRBJ1-5; D uncertain. This CDR3 contains 15 residues. Per germline, CDR1 LNHDA and CDR2 SQIVND (reference sequence). V was shortened by 4 bases and J by 2 bases, with 12 bases between the two germline ends. The CDR3 loop reads CASSNGGNGNQPQHF. For the CDR3, the DNA is TGTGCCAGTAGTAACGGTGGTAATGGCAATCAGCCCCAGCATTTT.

This sequence joins TRBV2 and TRBJ2-7; weak D call: TRBD1 (5 bases). Germline CDR1 SNHLY, CDR2 FYNNEI. Trimming pared 6 bases from V and 4 bases from J, leaving 10 bases between. The CDR3 has 12 amino acids. The CDR3 here is CASREQVYEQYV. CDR3 sequence (DNA): TGTGCCAGCAGGGAACAGGTTTACGAGCAGTACGTC.

This clone appeared a single time. CDR3: CASSARGSNEKLFF. The CDR3 DNA follows: TGTGCCAGCTCGGCACGGGGGTCTAATGAAAAACTGTTTTTT. The rearrangement uses TRBV18 and TRBJ1-4; maybe TRBD1 (5 bases). Germline-derived CDR1 and CDR2 are KGHSH and LQKENI. The CDR3 contains 14 residues. V gave up 6 bases and J gave up 3 bases, with 11 bases separating them.

V is TRBV5-6 and J is TRBJ1-3; 7 bases are shared with TRBD1. J was trimmed by 0 bases and V by 0 bases; bases with no gene match: 9. The CDR3 has 18 residues. Germline V gene lookup returns CDR1 SGHDT and CDR2 YYEEEE. CDR3: CASSLESWGQSSGNTIYF. In nucleotides, the CDR3 is TGTGCCAGCAGCTTGGAAAGTTGGGGACAGAGCTCTGGAAACACCATATATTTT. The variable domain in full, completed from reference TRBV5-6 and TRBJ1-3, reads DAGVTQSPTHLIKTRGQQVTLRCSPKSGHDTVSWYQQALGQGPQFIFQYYEEEERQRGNFPDRFSGHQFPNYSSELNVNALLLGDSALYLCASSLESWGQSSGNTIYFGEGSWLTVV.

The chain joins TRBV5-4 to TRBJ2-2; maybe TRBD2 (6 bases). CDR1 is SGHNT, CDR2 YYREEE, per germline (reference sequence). V was pared by 5 bases and J by 4 bases, with 12 bases between. This CDR3 is 14 amino acids long. The chain's CDR3 is CASSLATSTGELFF. The CDR3 DNA follows: TGTGCCAGCAGTCTAGCGACGAGCACCGGGGAGCTGTTTTTT.

V and J are TRBV18 and TRBJ1-2, with 7 nucleotides matching TRBD1. The germline CDR1 and CDR2 sequences are KGHSH and LQKENI. Trimming cost V 5 bases and J 3 bases; bases outside gene matches: 12. CDR3 size: 16 residues. For the CDR3, the DNA is TGTGCCAGCTCAACGGACCGGGACAGACAAGACTATGGCTACACCTTC. Its translation is CASSTDRDRQDYGYTF.

The chain couples TRBV7-9 to TRBJ2-7; 9 bases align to TRBD1. The CDR3 runs 17 residues. V lost 5 bases and J lost 3; bases outside the gene matches: 14. Germline V gene sequence: CDR1 SEHNR, CDR2 FQNEAQ (reference sequence). CDR3 DNA sequence: TGTGCCAGCAGCCTACAGGACGGGACAGGGTTCGGCTACGAGCAGTACTTC. This gives the protein CASSLQDGTGFGYEQYF.